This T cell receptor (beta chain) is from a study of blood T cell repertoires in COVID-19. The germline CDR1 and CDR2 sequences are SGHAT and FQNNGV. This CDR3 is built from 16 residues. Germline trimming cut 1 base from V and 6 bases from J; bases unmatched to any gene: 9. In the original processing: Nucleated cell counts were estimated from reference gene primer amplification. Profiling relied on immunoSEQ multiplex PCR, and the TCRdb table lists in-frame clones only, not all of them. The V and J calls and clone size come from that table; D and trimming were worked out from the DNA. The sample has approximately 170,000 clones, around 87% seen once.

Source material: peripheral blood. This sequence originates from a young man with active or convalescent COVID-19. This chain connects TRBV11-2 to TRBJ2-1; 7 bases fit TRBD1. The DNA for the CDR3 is TGTGCCAGCAGCTTAGTTGGGGCCTACAGGGGCAATGAGCAGTTCTTC. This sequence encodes CASSLVGAYRGNEQFF.